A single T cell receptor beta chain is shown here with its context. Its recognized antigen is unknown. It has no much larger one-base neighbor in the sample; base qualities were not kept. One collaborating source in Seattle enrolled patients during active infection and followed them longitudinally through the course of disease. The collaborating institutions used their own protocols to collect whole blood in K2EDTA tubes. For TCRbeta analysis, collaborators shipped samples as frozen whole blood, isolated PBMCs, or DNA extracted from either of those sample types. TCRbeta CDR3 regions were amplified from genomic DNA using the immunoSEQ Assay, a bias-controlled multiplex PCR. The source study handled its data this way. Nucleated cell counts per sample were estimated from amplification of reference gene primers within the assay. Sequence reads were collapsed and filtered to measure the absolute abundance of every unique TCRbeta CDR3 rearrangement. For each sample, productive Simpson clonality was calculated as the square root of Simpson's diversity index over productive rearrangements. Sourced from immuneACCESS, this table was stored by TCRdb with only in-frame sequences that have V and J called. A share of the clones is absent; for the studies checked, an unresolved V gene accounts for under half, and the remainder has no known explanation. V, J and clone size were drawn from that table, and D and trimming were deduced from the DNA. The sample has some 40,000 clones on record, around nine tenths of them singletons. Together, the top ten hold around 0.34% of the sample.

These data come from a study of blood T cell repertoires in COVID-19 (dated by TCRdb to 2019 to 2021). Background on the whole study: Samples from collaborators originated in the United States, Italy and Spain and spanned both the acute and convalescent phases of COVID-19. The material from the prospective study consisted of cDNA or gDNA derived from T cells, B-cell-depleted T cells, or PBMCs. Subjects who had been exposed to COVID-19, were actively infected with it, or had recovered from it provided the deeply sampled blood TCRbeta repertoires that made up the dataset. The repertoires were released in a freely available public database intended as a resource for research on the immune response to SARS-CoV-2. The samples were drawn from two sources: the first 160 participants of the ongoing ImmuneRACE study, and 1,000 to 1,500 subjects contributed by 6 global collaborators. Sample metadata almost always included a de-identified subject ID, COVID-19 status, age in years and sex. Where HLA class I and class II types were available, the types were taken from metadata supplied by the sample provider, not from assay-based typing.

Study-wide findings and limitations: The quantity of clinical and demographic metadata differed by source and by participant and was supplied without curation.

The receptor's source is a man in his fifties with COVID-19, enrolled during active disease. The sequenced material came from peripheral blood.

CDR3 protein: CASRRQGYEQYF. At the DNA level, the sequence is TGTGCCAGCAGGAGGCAGGGTTACGAGCAGTACTTC. The sequence joins TRBV6-1 to TRBJ2-7; the D gene is perhaps TRBD1, on 5 matching bases. For CDR1 and CDR2, the germline V gene lists MNHNS and SASEGT. From cysteine to phenylalanine, the CDR3 is 12 amino acids long. Only the CDR3 region is kept as DNA, spanning 36 bases read in frame from base 1. Relative to germline, V is 6 bases shorter and J is 4 bases shorter, with 10 bases between their ends.